The source of this T cell receptor beta chain is a study of T cells in Graves' hyperthyroidism and ophthalmopathy. Template material for amplifying TCR beta CDR3 regions consisted of RNA transcripts. The HTBI primer set served for first-round RT-PCR of the TCR CDR3. Each CDR3 protein is one row after TCRdb ran MiXCR on the multiplex PCR reads. The sample includes a few hundred thousand distinct CDR3 sequences, just over 45% of them seen just once. Hyperthyroidism had been newly diagnosed in patients aged 18 to 65, and its duration was under 2 months. Uncontrolled infection, other autoimmune disease, pregnancy or lactation disqualified patients from enrolment. Findings and caveats of the study: Ophthalmopathy stood apart from stable hyperthyroidism in a 13 V-J model.

This clonotype has at least ten counts. The antigen is undetermined. Between the trimmed V and J ends, which lost 5 bases and 4 bases, there was a span of 8 bases. The CDR3 spans 13 residues. Germline CDR1 reads MNHEY; CDR2 reads SMNVEV (reference sequence). This clonotype was sampled from a woman aged 18-30 years with Graves' hyperthyroidism. Sequencing used peripheral blood or thyroid tissue (not recorded which). This rearrangement joins TRBV27 to TRBJ2-2, with D unresolved. CDR3 sequence reads: CASSPQGTGELFF. CDR3 DNA: TGTGCCAGCAGTCCTCAAGGCACCGGGGAGCTGTTTTTT.